This paragraph covers one TCR beta chain sequence. This sample stems from a study of cytomegalovirus exposure and HLA in healthy donors. V lost 4 bases and J lost 5; bases outside the gene matches: 7. Germline assignment: CDR1 SGHRS and CDR2 YFSETQ. This CDR3 spans 17 amino acids. PCR involved 60 Vbeta and 13 Jbeta primers. Data came from immunoSEQ multiplex PCR; TCRdb stores just in-frame clones and leaves some out. Of around 100,000 clones in the sample, approximately 79% were seen once. The rearrangement links TRBV5-1 to TRBJ2-1; 15 nucleotides agree with TRBD2. Source material: PBMCs. This receptor was obtained from a woman in her sixties or seventies in good health and CMV-seropositive. The CDR3 reads CASSRGLAGGRDNEQFF. As DNA, the CDR3 is TGCGCCAGCAGCCGAGGACTAGCGGGGGGGAGAGACAATGAGCAGTTCTTC.